Each of the 5 T cell receptor beta chains below was sequenced from the same sample in a study of T cell changes during pregnancy in multiple sclerosis. TCRdb's table, derived via immunoSEQ multiplex PCR, lists solely in-frame clones and lacks some. This sample carries some 94,000 clones, 92% of them seen once, and the ten largest clones take less than 2%. This sample comprised peripheral blood, obtained in the first trimester of pregnancy. These TCRs come from a female donor with multiple sclerosis, enrolled in a pregnancy study.

The V and J genes are TRBV28 and TRBJ2-7; D possibly corresponds to TRBD2 (7 bases). Germline V gene data show CDR1 as MDHEN and CDR2 as SYDVKM. Trimming took 1 base from V and 4 from J, leaving 14 bases between them. The CDR3 consists of 15 residues. CDR3 amino acids: CASSLFRGAGYEQYF. For the CDR3, the DNA is TGTGCCAGCAGTTTATTTCGGGGGGCGGGGTACGAGCAGTACTTC.

This clone was counted once. The CDR3 region has the DNA TGTGCCAGCAGCCGGGGGATCACAGGAAACTACGAGCAGTACTTC. Residues: CASSRGITGNYEQYF. The V call is TRBV5-6, the J call TRBJ2-7; weak D call: TRBD2 (6 bases). The CDR3 loop spans 15 amino acids. Trimming took off 4 bases at V and 3 bases at J, with 17 bases between the two ends. Looked up from germline, CDR1 is SGHDT and CDR2 is YYEEEE.

This clone was seen a few times. The chain is built from TRBV13 and TRBJ1-2, with D possibly TRBD1 on 6 matching bases. CDR3 length equals 14 residues. Germline CDR1 reads PRHDT; CDR2 reads FYEKMQ (reference sequence). Trimming removed 4 bases from V and 8 bases from J, with 17 bases in between. Written as DNA, the CDR3 is TGTGCCAGCAGCTCCAATCAGGGGATCCAGGGCTACACCTTC. It translates to CASSSNQGIQGYTF.

This clone was detected only once. In DNA, the CDR3 is TGTGCCAGCAGTACGACGACTAGCGGGGTGAAAGAGACCCAGTACTTC. This encodes CASSTTTSGVKETQYF. V usage is TRBV27 and J usage is TRBJ2-5; 11 positions match TRBD2. Germline V gene lookup returns CDR1 MNHEY and CDR2 SMNVEV (reference sequence). The CDR3 contains 16 residues. J gave up 3 bases and V 5 bases, and 8 bases lay outside the gene matches.

This chain joins TRBV5-4 and TRBJ1-1; D gene ambiguous. The length of the CDR3 is 14 residues. V lost 4 bases and J lost 6, with 16 bases in between. Germline values: CDR1 SGHNT, CDR2 YYREEE (reference sequence). CDR3 in amino acids: CASSLQWWAAEAFF. CDR3 bases: TGTGCCAGCAGCCTACAGTGGTGGGCCGCTGAAGCTTTCTTT.